Listed here are 27 T cell receptor beta chains from one sample, sequenced in a study of immune evolution from preneoplasia to lung adenocarcinoma. Profiling relied on immunoSEQ multiplex PCR, and the TCRdb table lists in-frame clones only, not all of them. The data hold roughly 8,300 clones, with over 75% observed a single time. Source material: FFPE minimally invasive lung adenocarcinoma tissue. The receptors were gathered from a person in their 70s with lung adenocarcinoma.

The chain links TRBV7-3 to TRBJ2-1, with TRBD2 as a possible D gene (8 bases). Germline values: CDR1 SGHTA, CDR2 FQGTGA. The CDR3 has 15 amino acids. Trimming stripped 4 bases from V and 6 bases from J, with 16 bases between. CDR3 sequence: CASSSGGAGGNEQFF. The CDR3 coding sequence is TGTGCCAGCAGCTCCGGGGGGGCAGGGGGCAATGAGCAGTTCTTC.

This clone was observed a few times. This sequence joins TRBV11-2 and TRBJ2-1; possibly TRBD2 for D (5 bases). Germline CDR1 and CDR2: SGHAT and FQNNGV. Trimming cost V 5 bases and J 6 bases, with 14 bases left between them. The CDR3 is 14 residues long. The CDR3 coding sequence is TGTGCCAGCAGCCCCCAGAGGGCCCCCAATGAGCAGTTCTTC. Protein: CASSPQRAPNEQFF.

The chain is built from TRBV6-6 and TRBJ1-1, with D unresolved. The CDR3 totals 12 residues. The V end was cut by 6 bases, the J end by 0 bases, with 5 bases between. Germline CDR1 reads MNHNY; CDR2 reads SVGAGI (reference sequence). The CDR3 bases are TGTGCCAGCAGGATACTGAACACTGAAGCTTTCTTT. Its translation is CASRILNTEAFF.

This chain connects TRBV11-1 to TRBJ1-3; no reliable D call. The CDR3 is 15 amino acids. In germline, CDR1 is SGHAT, CDR2 FQDESV (reference sequence). Trimming took off 5 bases at V and 0 bases at J, with 11 bases between the two ends. CDR3 sequence: CASSPDVYSGNTIYF. As DNA, the CDR3 is TGTGCCAGCAGCCCTGACGTTTACTCTGGAAACACCATATATTTT.

This chain uses TRBV6-5 with TRBJ2-2; D is undetermined. Germline CDR1 is MNHEY and CDR2 is SVGAGI. This CDR3 comprises 13 residues. Trimming removed 2 bases from V and 4 bases from J, with 5 bases in between. The CDR3 region has the DNA TGTGCCAGCAGTTACCACGGCACCGGGGAGCTGTTTTTT. This translates into CASSYHGTGELFF.

This clone was seen just once. The chain recombines TRBV5-1 with TRBJ1-3, with D perhaps TRBD1 (5 bases). V was pared by 0 bases and J by 2 bases, with 12 bases between. The CDR3 is made up of 16 amino acids. Germline V gene sequence: CDR1 SGHRS, CDR2 YFSETQ. The CDR3: CASSLAPGKTGNTIYF. The CDR3 bases are TGCGCCAGCAGCTTGGCCCCAGGGAAGACTGGAAACACCATATATTTT. The variable domain in full, with the rest retrieved from reference TRBV5-1 and TRBJ1-3, is KAGVTQTPRYLIKTRGQQVTLSCSPISGHRSVSWYQQTPGQGLQFLFEYFSETQRNKGNFPGRFSGRQFSNSRSEMNVSTLELGDSALYLCASSLAPGKTGNTIYFGEGSWLTVV.

The V and J genes are TRBV28 and TRBJ1-1; TRBD1 matches at 7 bases. Germline V CDR1 and CDR2: MDHEN, SYDVKM. After removal of 6 bases from V and 7 bases from J, the junction contained 26 bases not matched to a gene. This CDR3 region has 19 residues. CDR3 region: CASRGDRVGRGFFGLEAFF. The CDR3 region has the DNA TGTGCCAGCAGGGGTGACAGGGTTGGCCGAGGATTTTTTGGTCTTGAAGCTTTCTTT.

In this sample, this clone turned up a few times. The rearrangement links TRBV27 to TRBJ1-2; 7 positions agree with TRBD1. The germline V gene encodes CDR1 MNHEY and CDR2 SMNVEV (reference sequence). The CDR3 has 14 amino acids. With 1 base clipped from V and 6 bases from J, the junction kept 5 bases outside the gene matches. The DNA for the CDR3 is TGTGCCAGCAGTTTATTAGAGACAGGGCATGGCTACACCTTC. This encodes CASSLLETGHGYTF.

The chain is built from TRBV29-1 and TRBJ1-2, with 10 bases matching TRBD1. CDR1 is SQVTM, CDR2 ANQGSEA, per germline. J was trimmed by 8 bases and V by 6 bases; bases with no gene match: 6. The CDR3 length is 12 residues. CDR3 sequence (DNA): TGCAGCGTCACCGGGACAGGGGTAGGCTACACCTTC. Translated: CSVTGTGVGYTF.

This sequence joins TRBV7-9 and TRBJ1-1; no reliable D call. This CDR3 has 14 amino acids. Trimming cost V 0 bases and J 2 bases, with 7 bases left between them. CDR1 and CDR2 from the germline V gene are SEHNR and FQNEAQ (reference sequence). CDR3 in DNA: TGTGCCAGCAGCTTAGCGGACGGTAACACTGAAGCTTTCTTT. Translation gives CASSLADGNTEAFF.

This clone was counted between two and nine times. V gene TRBV7-6 combines with J gene TRBJ2-5, with 11 bases aligning to TRBD1. V dropped 5 bases and J dropped 4; count of bases not matched to a gene: 9. Germline CDR1 and CDR2: SGHVS and FNYEAQ. The CDR3 loop spans 16 amino acids. This chain's CDR3 is CASSANRGQGAETQYF. CDR3 coding DNA: TGTGCCAGCAGCGCTAACCGAGGACAGGGGGCAGAGACCCAGTACTTC.

The V call is TRBV10-2, the J call TRBJ2-6; D remains ambiguous. CDR1 WSHSY and CDR2 SAAADI come from the germline V gene. V was shortened by 8 bases and J by 0 bases, with 11 bases between the two germline ends. The length of the CDR3 is 15 residues. The CDR3 loop reads CASGKGGSGANVLTF. The CDR3 DNA reads as TGCGCCAGCGGCAAGGGTGGCTCTGGGGCCAACGTCCTGACTTTC.

The chain links TRBV4-1 to TRBJ2-7, with a weak D call TRBD1 (6 bases). Looked up from germline, CDR1 is MGHRA and CDR2 is YSYEKL. The CDR3 extends over 17 amino acids. Trimming left V 1 base short and J 0 bases short, with 16 bases between. The CDR3 nucleotides are TGCGCCAGCAGCCAAGGCGAAGGCAGGGGTTACTCCTACGAGCAGTACTTC. As protein: CASSQGEGRGYSYEQYF.

This chain connects TRBV27 to TRBJ1-2; 9 positions match TRBD1. V lost 6 bases and J lost 4; bases outside the gene matches: 9. The CDR3 runs to 15 residues. Germline values: CDR1 MNHEY, CDR2 SMNVEV (reference sequence). The CDR3 nucleotides are TGTGCCAGCAGAACGTGGACAGGGGATCCCTATGGCTACACCTTC. This gives the protein CASRTWTGDPYGYTF.

This chain links TRBV2 with TRBJ1-2, with D unclear. Trimming stripped 9 bases from V and 3 bases from J, with 14 bases between. CDR1 and CDR2 from the germline V gene are SNHLY and FYNNEI. This CDR3 spans 13 amino acids. The CDR3 bases are TGTGCCAGTCTCCGGGGAGAGGACTATGGCTACACCTTC. Its translation: CASLRGEDYGYTF.

The chain has TRBV28 and TRBJ1-2, with D possibly matching TRBD1 (5 bases). V was pared by 6 bases and J by 2 bases, with 10 bases between. The germline CDR1 and CDR2 sequences are MDHEN and SYDVKM. The CDR3 covers 13 residues. Written as DNA, the CDR3 is TGTGCCAGCAGGGGGGTTAGGAACTATGGCTACACCTTC. Its protein is CASRGVRNYGYTF.

This chain joins TRBV18 and TRBJ2-1; no definite D call. The CDR3 extends over 13 amino acids. The germline gives CDR1 KGHSH, CDR2 LQKENI. Deletions cut 6 bases from V and 9 bases from J, with 15 bases between. The DNA for the CDR3 is TGTGCCAGCTCTCGAAACGCGGACGGTGAGCAGTTCTTC. Its translation is CASSRNADGEQFF.

This clone has just one count. This chain joins TRBV2 and TRBJ2-1, with D hard to call. Germline V gives CDR1 SNHLY, CDR2 FYNNEI. Trimming pared 2 bases from V and 3 bases from J, leaving 5 bases between. This CDR3 has 13 amino acids. The CDR3: CASSETDYNEQFF. DNA of the CDR3: TGTGCCAGCAGTGAAACTGACTACAATGAGCAGTTCTTC.

The genes are TRBV6-4 and TRBJ1-6, with 7 bases that match TRBD1. V trimming: 2 bases; J trimming: 7 bases; junction bases outside the gene matches: 5. CDR1 and CDR2 (germline): MRHNA, SNTAGT. This CDR3 has 15 amino acids. The CDR3 DNA reads as TGTGCCAGCAGTGACGGTACAGGGGAAAATTCACCCCTCCACTTT. Its protein product is CASSDGTGENSPLHF.

The chain joins TRBV10-3 to TRBJ1-4; TRBD1 is a possible D gene (5 bases). Germline assignment: CDR1 ENHRY and CDR2 SYGVKD. The length of the CDR3 is 12 residues. The V end lost 6 bases, the J end lost 8 bases, and 10 bases lay between the germline ends. The CDR3 DNA is TGTGCCATCAGCAGGGATCGGGAAAAACTGTTTTTT. The encoded protein is CAISRDREKLFF.

This chain connects TRBV29-1 to TRBJ1-2; D gene ambiguous. Per the germline V gene, CDR1 is SQVTM and CDR2 is ANQGSEA. V lost 4 bases and J 0 bases, leaving 9 bases between the germline ends. The CDR3 length is 13 residues. In nucleotides, the CDR3 is TGCAGCGTTGGGACCGGGCCTAACTATGGCTACACCTTC. Translated, it gives CSVGTGPNYGYTF.

The V and J genes are TRBV4-1 and TRBJ1-2; tentatively, D is TRBD1 (5 bases). The germline V gene has CDR1 MGHRA and CDR2 YSYEKL. V was shortened by 4 bases and J by 5 bases, with 20 bases between the two germline ends. The CDR3 totals 16 residues. CDR3 amino acids: CASSPSSGGSVYGYTF. CDR3 bases: TGCGCCAGCAGCCCCTCGTCGGGGGGTTCGGTTTATGGCTACACCTTC.

The V and J genes are TRBV29-1 and TRBJ2-1; D remains unclear. This CDR3 comprises 12 residues. From germline, CDR1 is SQVTM and CDR2 ANQGSEA. Trimming cost V 0 bases and J 8 bases, with 8 bases left between them. This CDR3 is CSVEDSGHEQFF. The CDR3 DNA follows: TGCAGCGTTGAAGACAGTGGGCATGAGCAGTTCTTC.

This sequence joins TRBV29-1 and TRBJ2-1; TRBD2 might be the D (7 bases). Germline V gives CDR1 SQVTM, CDR2 ANQGSEA. V gave up 1 base and J gave up 2 bases, with 12 bases separating them. The CDR3 consists of 15 residues. In DNA, the CDR3 is TGCAGCGTTGAAGCCCGGGGGGCGACCTACAATGAGCAGTTCTTC. Residues: CSVEARGATYNEQFF.

The genes are TRBV5-1 and TRBJ2-3, with D perhaps matching TRBD2 (6 bases). The CDR3 is 15 amino acids. Trimming removed 1 base at V and 6 bases at J, with 15 bases between. The germline gives CDR1 SGHRS, CDR2 YFSETQ. In DNA, the CDR3 is TGCGCCAGCAGCTTGCAGGCCGATGGGGGGGATACGCAGTATTTT. It encodes CASSLQADGGDTQYF.

The chain recombines TRBV5-1 with TRBJ2-2; 10 bases align to TRBD2. The CDR3 totals 15 residues. Per germline, CDR1 SGHRS and CDR2 YFSETQ. Trimming at V came to 4 bases and at J to 6 bases, leaving 6 bases not matched to a gene. The chain's CDR3 is CASSPWTSGPGELFF. CDR3 sequence (DNA): TGCGCCAGCAGCCCCTGGACTAGCGGACCCGGGGAGCTGTTTTTT.

The rearrangement joins TRBV9 to TRBJ2-7; 9 bases map to TRBD2. The CDR3 runs 14 residues. V gave up 3 bases and J gave up 3 bases; unmatched junction bases: 4. CDR1 is SGDLS and CDR2 is YYNGEE in the germline V gene. The CDR3 region is CASSEGLAGYEQYF. DNA of the CDR3: TGTGCCAGCAGCGAGGGACTAGCCGGCTACGAGCAGTACTTC.